This TCR beta chain originates from a study of lymphopenia after photon versus proton radiotherapy. Findings and limits, study-wide: Oligoclonal CD8+ Temra expansion after nadir drove photon patients' diversity drop. Under photons, naive T cells and diversity fell while effector/memory populations rose.

The CDR3 has 17 amino acids. The germline V gene encodes CDR1 MGHRA and CDR2 YSYEKL. Germline trimming cut 1 base from V and 3 bases from J; bases unmatched to any gene: 4. Sequenced by immunoSEQ multiplex PCR; TCRdb stores in-frame clones only, minus some. The sample shows under 35,000 clones, about 88% of them seen only once. The table lists this clone with a count of one. What it binds is unknown. V usage is TRBV4-1 and J usage is TRBJ2-2, with 11 bases lining up with TRBD2. The clonotype comes from a woman between 65 and 79 years old with pancreatic cancer. Some clones in this sample may be carry-over from other donors' samples. The sequencing here drew on peripheral blood, taken from a patient treated with proton-based radiotherapy. CDR3 sequence (DNA): TGCGCCAGCAGCCAAGCTACTAGCGGGAGCTACACCGGGGAGCTGTTTTTT. It is translated as CASSQATSGSYTGELFF.